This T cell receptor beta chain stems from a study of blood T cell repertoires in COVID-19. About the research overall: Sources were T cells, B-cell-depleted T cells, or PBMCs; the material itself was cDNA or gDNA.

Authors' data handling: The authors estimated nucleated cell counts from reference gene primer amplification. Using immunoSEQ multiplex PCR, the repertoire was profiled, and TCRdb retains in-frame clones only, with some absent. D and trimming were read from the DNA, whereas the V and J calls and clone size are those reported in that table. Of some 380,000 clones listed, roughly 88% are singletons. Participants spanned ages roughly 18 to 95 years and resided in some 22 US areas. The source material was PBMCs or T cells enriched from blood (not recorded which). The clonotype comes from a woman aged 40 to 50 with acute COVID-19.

The DNA for the CDR3 is TGTGCCATCAGTGATAGTCTAGCGGGGGGCGTTGGTGAGCAGTTCTTC. Protein: CAISDSLAGGVGEQFF. The chain links TRBV10-3 to TRBJ2-1, with 11 bases that match TRBD2. V shed 3 bases, J shed 9 bases, and the junction held 10 bases outside the gene matches. The CDR3 length is 16 residues. The germline V gene has CDR1 ENHRY and CDR2 SYGVKD.